This T cell receptor beta chain originates from a study of T cell repertoires in cytomegalovirus infection. TCRdb reanalysed the reads using MiXCR and keeps one entry per CDR3 protein. The data contain some 940,000 distinct CDR3 sequences, roughly 31% of them singletons. Between the trimmed V and J ends, which lost 3 bases and 3 bases, there was a span of 11 bases. The CDR3 has 14 residues. Germline V gene lookup returns CDR1 MNHEY and CDR2 SMNVEV (reference sequence). Concerning this clonotype itself: The antigen remains unidentified.

Specimen: cultured CD8+ T cells from PBMCs, collected from culture after CMV antigen stimulation. The sequence was obtained from a human donor in good health (CMV status not recorded). Some clones in this sample may be carry-over from other donors' samples. This rearrangement joins TRBV27 to TRBJ1-2; perhaps TRBD1 as D (5 bases). CDR3 in amino acids: CASSFGGGYYGYTF. CDR3 in DNA: TGTGCCAGCAGTTTTGGGGGGGGTTACTATGGCTACACCTTC.